Included here is one T cell receptor (beta chain) sequence, with context. No antigen is known for it. There are no base qualities to consult, and no much larger clone falls within one base. This entry comes from a study of glioma-infiltrating T cells after dendritic cell vaccination (TCRdb year 2016). The study in broad terms: Of the 15 or so glioblastoma patients in the cohort, all drawn from Phase I and II dendritic cell vaccination trials, 9 were newly diagnosed and 6 had recurrent disease. Autologous tumor lysate-pulsed dendritic cell vaccination was administered to the patients between 2003 and 2012. Survival after dendritic cell vaccination was correlated with TCR sequencing metrics such as TIL content and the overlap between tumor and blood repertoires. The vaccine was prepared from monocyte-derived dendritic cells that were cultured for more than six days with IL-4 and GM-CSF and then pulsed overnight with autologous tumor lysate. Tumor-infiltrating lymphocyte content was quantified and tumor and blood repertoires were compared in dendritic cell-vaccinated glioblastoma patients by deep sequencing of TCR beta CDR3 regions. Patients received three intradermal dendritic cell vaccine injections at biweekly intervals in the arm below the axilla. Broader findings and caveats from the paper: The cohort was small and heterogeneous, only a few patients had full blood and tumor sets, and even fewer had initial-recurrent tumor pairs. No direct relationship between TCR clonality and survival was found, suggesting that a diverse polyclonal response may matter. The three-group TCR overlap response model was characterized as speculative, and prospective validation of the model was stated to be required. Longer time to progression and overall survival after dendritic cell vaccination were predicted by higher estimated pretreatment TIL content.

The germline V end is reduced by 5 bases and the J end by 7 bases; junction bases left unmatched: 7. The germline V gene encodes CDR1 SGHRS and CDR2 YFSETQ. Spanning cysteine to phenylalanine, the CDR3 consists of 14 amino acids. The read is trimmed to its CDR3 DNA, 42 bases read in frame from base 1. Using the immunoSEQ assay, TCRB CDR3 regions were amplified from approximately 2 micrograms of genomic DNA, or from all available DNA when less than that was on hand. The multiplex PCR employed 60 forward primers targeting TCR V beta segments and 13 reverse primers targeting J beta segments. To estimate reads per starting template, synthetic control templates were spiked into each sample at limiting dilution. The Illumina HiSeq System generated 87 bp sequencing reads. The original pipeline was this. PCR and sequencing errors were removed by a nearest neighbor algorithm that merged closely related sequences. TCR overlap was measured as the percentage of unique tumor TCR beta sequences that were also present in the peripheral blood of the same patient. The clones in this table, taken by TCRdb from immuneACCESS, are in-frame only. Not every clone is retained; where verified, under half of the shortfall comes from an unresolved V gene, and the cause of the rest is unknown. That table supplies the V and J calls and clone size; D and trimming were determined from the DNA. This sample gives tens of thousands of clones in total; about 85% of them show up just once. Approximately 10% of the sample belongs to the ten largest clones.

To be selected, patients needed enough residual fresh-frozen tumor tissue and more than two years of available survival data. Molecular status otherwise varied across the glioblastoma patients, but none of them carried an isocitrate dehydrogenase mutation. PBMC were collected before vaccination, two weeks after the third vaccination, and at tumor progression if progression occurred. The Qiagen DNeasy Blood extraction Kit was used for extraction of genomic DNA. The sequence derives from a human donor with glioblastoma. Recombination connected TRBV5-1 to TRBJ2-1; TRBD2 lines up with 9 middle nucleotides. This specimen was blood, taken before dendritic cell vaccination. The DNA reads as follows: TGCGCCAGCAGTCTAGCGGGATTTGGGAATGAGCAGTTCTTC. It translates to CASSLAGFGNEQFF.